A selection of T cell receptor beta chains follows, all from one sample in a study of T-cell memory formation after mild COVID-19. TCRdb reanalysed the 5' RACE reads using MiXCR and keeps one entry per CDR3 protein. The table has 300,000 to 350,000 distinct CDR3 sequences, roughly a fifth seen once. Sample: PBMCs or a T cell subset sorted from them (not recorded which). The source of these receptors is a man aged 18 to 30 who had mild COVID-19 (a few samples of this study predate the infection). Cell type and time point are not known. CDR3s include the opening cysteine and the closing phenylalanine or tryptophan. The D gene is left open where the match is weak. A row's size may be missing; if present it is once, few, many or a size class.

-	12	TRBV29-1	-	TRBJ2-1	CSVEARGDEQFF	TGCAGCGTTGAAGCCAGGGGAGATGAGCAGTTCTTC
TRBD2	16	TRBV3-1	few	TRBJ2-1	CASSQLPGLAYNEQFF	TGTGCCAGCAGCCAATTACCGGGACTAGCTTACAATGAGCAGTTCTTC
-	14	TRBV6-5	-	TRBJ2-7	CASRALGSPYEQYF	TGTGCCAGCAGAGCTCTAGGGAGTCCCTACGAGCAGTACTTC
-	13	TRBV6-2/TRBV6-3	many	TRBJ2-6	CASTGAGANVLTF	TGTGCCAGCACCGGAGCAGGGGCCAACGTCCTGACTTTC
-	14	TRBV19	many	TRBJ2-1	CASAWGRSYNEQFF	TGTGCCAGTGCATGGGGTCGCTCCTACAATGAGCAGTTCTTC
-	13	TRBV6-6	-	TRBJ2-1	CASSYDSTGVRFF	TGTGCCAGCAGTTACGACTCTACTGGGGTTCGGTTCTTC
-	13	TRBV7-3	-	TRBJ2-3	CASSLNPPDTQYF	TGTGCCAGCAGCTTAAATCCCCCAGATACGCAGTATTTT
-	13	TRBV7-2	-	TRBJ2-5	CASSLFIQETQYF	TGTGCCAGCAGCTTATTCATACAAGAGACCCAGTACTTC
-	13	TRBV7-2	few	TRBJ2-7	CASSLGRRDEQYF	TGTGCCAGCAGCTTAGGTCGCAGGGACGAGCAGTACTTC
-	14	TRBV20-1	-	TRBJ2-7	CSARGGASSYEQYF	TGCAGTGCTAGGGGCGGGGCAAGCTCCTACGAGCAGTACTTC
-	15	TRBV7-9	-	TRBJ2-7	CASSVSTGLTYEQYF	TGTGCCAGCAGCGTGTCAACAGGGCTCACCTACGAGCAGTACTTC
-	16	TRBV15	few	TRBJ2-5	CATSGLRRGVQETQYF	TGTGCCACCAGCGGCCTCCGCCGCGGGGTACAAGAGACCCAGTACTTC
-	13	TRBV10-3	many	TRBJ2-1	CAIREGGENEQFF	TGTGCCATCCGAGAGGGGGGGGAGAATGAGCAGTTCTTC
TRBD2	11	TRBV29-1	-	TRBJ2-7	CSVAQRGEQYF	TGCAGCGTTGCCCAGCGGGGTGAGCAGTACTTC
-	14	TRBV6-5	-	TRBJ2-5	CASSSLGNQETQYF	TGTGCCAGCAGTTCGCTAGGCAACCAAGAGACCCAGTACTTC
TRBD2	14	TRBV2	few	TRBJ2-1	CASSGGASYNEQFF	TGTGCCAGTAGCGGGGGGGCCTCCTACAATGAGCAGTTCTTC
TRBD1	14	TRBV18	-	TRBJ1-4	CASRLTGVGEKLFF	TGTGCCAGCCGCTTAACAGGGGTCGGTGAAAAACTGTTTTTT
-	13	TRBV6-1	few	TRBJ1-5	CASSKVSNQPQHF	TGTGCCAGCAGTAAAGTTAGCAATCAGCCCCAGCATTTT
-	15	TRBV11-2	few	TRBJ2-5	CASSFSGLAAETQYF	TGTGCCAGCAGCTTCTCTGGACTCGCCGCAGAGACCCAGTACTTC
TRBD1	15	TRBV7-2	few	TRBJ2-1	CASSLETGPYNEQFF	TGTGCCAGCAGCTTAGAGACAGGGCCCTACAATGAGCAGTTCTTC
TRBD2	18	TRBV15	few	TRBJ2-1	CATSSAIAGGSSYNEQFF	TGTGCCACCAGCAGTGCTATCGCGGGGGGTAGCTCCTACAATGAGCAGTTCTTC
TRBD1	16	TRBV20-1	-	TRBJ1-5	CSATTRQGAINQPQHF	TGCAGTGCTACAACTAGGCAGGGGGCTATCAATCAGCCCCAGCATTTT
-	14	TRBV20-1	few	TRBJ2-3	CSARAQSSTDTQYF	TGCAGTGCTAGAGCCCAGTCTAGCACAGATACGCAGTATTTT
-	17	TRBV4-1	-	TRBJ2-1	CASSQERQQSSYNEQFF	TGCGCCAGCAGCCAAGAAAGACAGCAGAGCTCCTACAATGAGCAGTTCTTC
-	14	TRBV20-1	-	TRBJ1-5	CSATPQVSNQPQHF	TGCAGTGCAACCCCCCAGGTTAGCAATCAGCCCCAGCATTTT
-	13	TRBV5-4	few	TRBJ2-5	CASSFLPKETQYF	TGTGCCAGCAGCTTCTTGCCCAAAGAGACCCAGTACTTC
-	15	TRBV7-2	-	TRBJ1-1	CASSNRDFLNTEAFF	TGTGCCAGCAGCAACCGGGACTTCCTTAACACTGAAGCTTTCTTT
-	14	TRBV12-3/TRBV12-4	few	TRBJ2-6	CASGRGSGANVLTF	TGTGCCAGCGGCAGGGGCTCTGGGGCCAACGTCCTGACTTTC
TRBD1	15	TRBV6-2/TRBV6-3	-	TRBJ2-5	CASSRPRGDRETQYF	TGTGCCAGCAGCCGCCCTAGAGGGGACAGAGAGACCCAGTACTTC
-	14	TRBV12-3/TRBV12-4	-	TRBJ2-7	CASSLFGKLYEQYF	TGTGCCAGCAGTTTATTCGGGAAACTATACGAGCAGTACTTC
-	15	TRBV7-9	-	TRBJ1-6	CASSSGARGASPLHF	TGTGCCAGCAGCTCGGGGGCGCGAGGGGCTTCACCCCTCCACTTT
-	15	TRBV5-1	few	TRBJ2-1	CASRTVGEGRNEQFF	TGCGCCAGCAGGACCGTAGGAGAAGGGAGGAATGAGCAGTTCTTC
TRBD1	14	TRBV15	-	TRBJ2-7	CATSPGQPLYEQYF	TGTGCCACCAGTCCGGGACAGCCACTCTACGAGCAGTACTTC
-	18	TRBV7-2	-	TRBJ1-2	CASSLEASPGRGYYGYTF	TGTGCCAGCAGCTTAGAGGCTTCCCCAGGGAGAGGGTACTATGGCTACACCTTC
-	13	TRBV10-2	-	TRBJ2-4	CASSEHSLNIQYF	TGCGCCAGCAGTGAACACTCGCTGAACATTCAGTACTTC
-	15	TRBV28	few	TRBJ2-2	CASSTLTGRSGELFF	TGTGCCAGCAGTACTCTGACAGGAAGGTCCGGGGAGCTGTTTTTT
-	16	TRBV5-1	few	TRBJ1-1	CASSPSGQGGYTEAFF	TGCGCCAGCAGCCCCTCAGGGCAGGGTGGGTACACTGAAGCTTTCTTT
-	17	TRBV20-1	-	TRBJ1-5	CSARPAYGDVRNQPQHF	TGCAGTGCAAGGCCAGCCTATGGGGATGTTCGCAATCAGCCCCAGCATTTT
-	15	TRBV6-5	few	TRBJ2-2	CASSYLRGNTGELFF	TGTGCCAGCAGTTATCTGCGGGGGAACACCGGGGAGCTGTTTTTT
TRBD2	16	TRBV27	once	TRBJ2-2	CASSFRGGADTGELFF	TGTGCCAGCAGTTTTCGCGGGGGGGCGGACACCGGGGAGCTGTTTTTT
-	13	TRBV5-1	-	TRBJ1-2	CASSTQGNYGYTF	TGCGCCAGCAGCACACAAGGAAACTATGGCTACACCTTC
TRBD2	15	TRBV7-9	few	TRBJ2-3	CASSLELADTDTQYF	TGTGCCAGCAGCTTAGAACTAGCGGATACAGATACGCAGTATTTT
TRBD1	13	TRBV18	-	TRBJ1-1	CASSPRDRGEAFF	TGTGCCAGCTCACCCCGGGACAGAGGTGAAGCTTTCTTT
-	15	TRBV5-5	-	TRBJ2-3	CASSLVWAVADTQYF	TGTGCCAGCAGCTTGGTTTGGGCGGTCGCAGATACGCAGTATTTT
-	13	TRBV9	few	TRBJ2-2	CASSVGGPEELFF	TGTGCCAGCAGCGTAGGTGGACCGGAGGAGCTGTTTTTT
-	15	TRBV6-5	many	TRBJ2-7	CASSYSLDSAYEQYF	TGTGCCAGCAGTTACTCCCTGGACAGCGCCTACGAGCAGTACTTC
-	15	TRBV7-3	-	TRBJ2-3	CASSLGRSGTDTQYF	TGTGCCAGCAGCCTGGGACGTTCGGGCACAGATACGCAGTATTTT
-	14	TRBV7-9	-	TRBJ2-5	CASSYVVGQETQYF	TGTGCCAGCAGCTATGTGGTGGGTCAAGAGACCCAGTACTTC
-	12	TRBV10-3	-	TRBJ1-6	CAPEAASSPLHF	TGTGCCCCCGAGGCAGCGAGTTCACCCCTCCACTTT
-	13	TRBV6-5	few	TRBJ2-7	CASNLQGSDEQYF	TGTGCCAGCAACTTACAGGGATCGGACGAGCAGTACTTC
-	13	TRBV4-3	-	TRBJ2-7	CASSQTGLREQYF	TGCGCCAGCAGCCAAACAGGGTTGAGGGAGCAGTACTTC
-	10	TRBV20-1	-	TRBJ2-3	CSAYTDTQYF	TGCAGTGCTTACACAGATACGCAGTATTTT
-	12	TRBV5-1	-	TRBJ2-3	CASSFGASSKYF	TGCGCCAGCAGCTTTGGAGCTAGTTCGAAGTATTTT